The 10 T cell receptor beta chains given below trace back to one sample, sequenced in a study of CXCR3-negative and CXCR3-positive naive CD8 T cells. Study conclusions and caveats: Comparison of naive cells showed more hydrophobic TRB CDR3s in CXCR3-positive than in CXCR3-negative naive cells.

All TRB cDNA libraries came from 5' RACE performed with UMI labels. TCRdb re-analyzed the 5' RACE reads; it lists each CDR3 protein once, without DNA. The sample features 150,000 to 180,000 distinct CDR3 sequences, with nearly 0.5% in its top ten. For these TCRs, the target antigens are not known. Sequenced: naive CXCR3+ CD8+ T cells from blood. The subset was: CD45RO-CCR7+CD27+CD95- naive CD8+ T cells expressing CXCR3 (TNR3+). The source of these receptors is a human donor in good health. Some clones in this sample may be carry-over from other donors' samples.

V is TRBV9 and J is TRBJ2-7; TCRdb's D call of TRBD2 is untestable without DNA. CDR3 length: 14 amino acids. CDR1 and CDR2 (germline): SGDLS, YYNGEE. This CDR3 reads CASSVGGLAHEEYF. The full variable domain, in which reference TRBV9 and TRBJ2-7 provide the parts outside the CDR3, is DSGVTQTPKHLITATGQRVTLRCSPRSGDLSVYWYQQSLDQGLQFLIQYYNGEERAKGNILERFSAQQFPDLHSELNLSSLELGDSALYFCASSVGGLAHEEYFGPGTRLTVT.

The V gene is TRBV5-1, the J gene TRBJ1-1; TCRdb picks TRBD1, but there is no DNA to check that call. The CDR3 covers 16 residues. CDR1 is SGHRS, CDR2 YFSETQ, per germline. The CDR3 is CASSAPTGPRGTEAFF.

This sequence joins TRBV29-1 and TRBJ1-2; TCRdb calls TRBD1, which cannot be checked without DNA. Per the germline V gene, CDR1 is SQVTM and CDR2 is ANQGSEA. The CDR3 contains 16 residues. The CDR3 sequence is CSVPHLGGLANYGYTF.

The rearrangement uses TRBV5-1 and TRBJ2-5; TCRdb indicates TRBD2, and absent DNA this call remains unverified. The V gene's germline CDR1 is SGHRS and CDR2 YFSETQ. CDR3 length equals 15 residues. The CDR3 here is CASSPLAGTQETQYF.

The chain recombines TRBV14 with TRBJ1-2; without DNA, the TCRdb call of TRBD1 cannot be checked. The CDR3 has 15 amino acids. The germline V gene has CDR1 SGHDN and CDR2 FVKESK. CDR3 sequence reads: CASSQVGDGWNGYTF.

The CDR3 reads CASSLGEREGETQYF. This chain joins TRBV7-9 and TRBJ2-5; TCRdb designates TRBD2, a call that cannot be tested without DNA. The CDR3 covers 15 residues. From germline, CDR1 is SEHNR and CDR2 FQNEAQ (reference sequence).

V is TRBV5-1 and J is TRBJ2-1; the D gene TCRdb calls, TRBD2, cannot be checked with no DNA. The CDR3 sequence is 14 residues long. Per the germline V gene, CDR1 is SGHRS and CDR2 is YFSETQ. CDR3: CASSLAEDGLRWFF.

The chain joins TRBV28 to TRBJ2-3; checking the TCRdb D call of TRBD2 is not possible without DNA. CDR1 is MDHEN, CDR2 SYDVKM, per germline. The CDR3 length is 16 residues. The CDR3 reads CASSTLGPRETDTQYF.

This chain joins TRBV19 and TRBJ1-1; the TCRdb D gene call, TRBD1, has no DNA to confirm it. This CDR3 is built from 16 residues. CDR1 and CDR2 from the germline V gene are LNHDA and SQIVND (reference sequence). The CDR3 sequence: CASSIGFGGRNTEAFF. Looking up the rest from reference TRBV19 and TRBJ1-1 gives the full variable domain: DGGITQSPKYLFRKEGQNVTLSCEQNLNHDAMYWYRQDPGQGLRLIYYSQIVNDFQKGDIAEGYSVSREKKESFPLTVTSAQKNPTAFYLCASSIGFGGRNTEAFFGQGTRLTVV.

The chain links TRBV20-1 to TRBJ1-2; there is no DNA to check the TCRdb D call of TRBD1. The CDR3 is 16 amino acids. Germline assignment: CDR1 DFQATT and CDR2 SNEGSKA (reference sequence). The CDR3 sequence is CSARDLKTWDRDGYTF.